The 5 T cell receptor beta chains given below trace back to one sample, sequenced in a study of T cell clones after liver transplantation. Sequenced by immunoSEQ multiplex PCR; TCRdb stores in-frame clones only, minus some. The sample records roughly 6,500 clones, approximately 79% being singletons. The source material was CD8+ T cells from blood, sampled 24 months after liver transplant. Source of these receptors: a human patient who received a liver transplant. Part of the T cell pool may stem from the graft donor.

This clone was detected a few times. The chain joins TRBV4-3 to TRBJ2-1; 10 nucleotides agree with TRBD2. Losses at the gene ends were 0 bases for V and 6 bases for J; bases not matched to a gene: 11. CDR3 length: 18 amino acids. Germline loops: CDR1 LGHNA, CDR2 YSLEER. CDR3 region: CASSQDQGLAGAVNEQFF. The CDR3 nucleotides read TGCGCCAGCAGCCAAGATCAGGGGCTAGCGGGGGCAGTCAATGAGCAGTTCTTC.

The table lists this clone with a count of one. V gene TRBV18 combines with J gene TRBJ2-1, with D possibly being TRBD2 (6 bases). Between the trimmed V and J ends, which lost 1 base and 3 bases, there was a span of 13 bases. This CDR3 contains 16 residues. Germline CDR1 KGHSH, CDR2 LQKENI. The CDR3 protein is CASSPRPPSDYNEQFF. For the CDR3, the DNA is TGTGCCAGCTCACCACGGCCCCCTAGCGACTACAATGAGCAGTTCTTC.

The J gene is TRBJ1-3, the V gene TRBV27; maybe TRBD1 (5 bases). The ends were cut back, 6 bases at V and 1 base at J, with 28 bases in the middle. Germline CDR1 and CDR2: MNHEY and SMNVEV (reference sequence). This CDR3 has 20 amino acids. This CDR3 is CASSDRFFTRVGESGNTIYF. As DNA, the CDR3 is TGTGCCAGCAGCGACAGATTTTTCACCCGAGTCGGCGAATCTGGAAACACCATATATTTT.

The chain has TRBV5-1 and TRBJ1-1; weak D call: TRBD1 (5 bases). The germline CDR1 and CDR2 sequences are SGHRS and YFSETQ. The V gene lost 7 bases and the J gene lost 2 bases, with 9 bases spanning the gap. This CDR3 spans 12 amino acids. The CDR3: CASRTQNTEAFF. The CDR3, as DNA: TGCGCCAGCCGGACACAAAACACTGAAGCTTTCTTT.

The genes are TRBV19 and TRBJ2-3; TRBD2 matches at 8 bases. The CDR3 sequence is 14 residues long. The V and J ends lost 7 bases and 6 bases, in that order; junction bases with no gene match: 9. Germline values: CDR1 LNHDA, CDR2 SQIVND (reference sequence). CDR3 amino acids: CASKDGGDADTQYF. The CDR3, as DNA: TGTGCCAGTAAAGACGGGGGGGATGCGGATACGCAGTATTTT.